The next 11 T cell receptor beta chains were all read from a single sample in a study of cytomegalovirus exposure and HLA in healthy donors listed by TCRdb under 2017. The library was generated by the immunoSEQ multiplex PCR assay. The multiplex PCR relied on a mix of 60 forward primers for TCR Vbeta segments and 13 reverse primers for TCR Jbeta segments. The table was pulled from immuneACCESS by TCRdb, which kept in-frame rearrangements only. Such tables lose some clones; where checked, under half of the loss comes from unresolved V genes, and the rest has no known cause. This sample gives more than 150,000 clones in total; 76% of them show up just once. The ten largest clones capture 1.5% to 2% of the sample. Input material: PBMCs. These receptors all come from a man younger than 35 in good health and CMV-seronegative.

This sequence joins TRBV6-5 and TRBJ2-5; 7 bases agree with TRBD1. The CDR3 is 15 residues long. Germline CDR1 MNHEY, CDR2 SVGAGI. The ends lost 5 bases at V and 5 bases at J; junction bases unmatched: 11. CDR3 loop: CASSPPGTAEETQYF. CDR3 DNA: TGTGCCAGCAGTCCCCCCGGGACAGCTGAGGAGACCCAGTACTTC.

Here the CDR3 DNA reads TGTGCCCTAACCCCGGGGTTAAGCGGTGATGAGCAGTTCTTC. This codes for CALTPGLSGDEQFF. The chain uses TRBV28 and TRBJ2-1, with D perhaps TRBD2 (5 bases). CDR1 and CDR2 (germline): MDHEN, SYDVKM. V gave up 11 bases and J gave up 8 bases, with 22 bases separating them. This CDR3 comprises 14 residues.

J is TRBJ2-6 and V is TRBV21-1; the table's D call, TRBD1, has no DNA check behind it. TRBV21-1 is a known pseudogene. The CDR3 is 20 residues long. CDR3 DNA sequence: TGTGCCAGCAGCAAATCGGGGCCCCGGACAGGGATCCCTGGGGCCAACGTCCTGACTTTC. Residues: CASSKSGPRTGIPGANVLTF.

The chain employs TRBV6-1 and TRBJ2-3; 14 bases line up with TRBD2. CDR1 is MNHNS and CDR2 is SASEGT in the germline V gene. The CDR3 extends over 18 amino acids. The V gene end was trimmed by 4 bases and the J gene end by 2 bases; junction bases not matched to a gene: 8. This chain's CDR3 is CASSARRLAGGNTDTQYF. Here the CDR3 DNA reads TGTGCCAGCAGTGCCCGTCGACTAGCGGGGGGGAACACAGATACGCAGTATTTT.

J is TRBJ2-7 and V is TRBV6-6; 7 positions match TRBD1. Trimming at V came to 6 bases and at J to 1 base, leaving 6 bases not matched to a gene. The CDR3 loop spans 14 amino acids. Germline V gene lookup returns CDR1 MNHNY and CDR2 SVGAGI (reference sequence). CDR3 in DNA: TGTGCCAGCAGCCATCGACAGGGATCCTACGAGCAGTACTTC. Protein sequence: CASSHRQGSYEQYF.

The chain carries TRBV29-1 and TRBJ2-1; D might be TRBD2 (6 bases). V lost 3 bases, J lost 5 bases, and 11 bases lay in between. Germline CDR1 SQVTM, CDR2 ANQGSEA. This CDR3 region has 13 residues. CDR3: CSVEPPGDNEQFF. CDR3 bases: TGCAGCGTTGAGCCCCCGGGAGACAATGAGCAGTTCTTC.

The chain combines TRBV19 with TRBJ1-5; 9 positions agree with TRBD1. This CDR3 has 14 residues. Germline CDR1 is LNHDA and CDR2 is SQIVND (reference sequence). With V trimmed by 8 bases and J by 2 bases, 4 bases remained unmatched. The CDR3 protein is CASSQGAGNQPQHF. DNA for the CDR3: TGTGCCAGTTCACAGGGGGCCGGCAATCAGCCCCAGCATTTT.

The rearrangement uses TRBV28 and TRBJ1-4; 11 nucleotides match TRBD1. Germline CDR1 is MDHEN and CDR2 is SYDVKM. The ends lost 4 bases at V and 8 bases at J; junction bases unmatched: 3. There are 14 residues in the CDR3. In nucleotides, the CDR3 is TGTGCCAGCAGTTCTCGGACAGGGGGCGAAAAACTGTTTTTT. It codes for CASSSRTGGEKLFF.

The chain couples TRBV5-1 to TRBJ1-1; D unresolved. CDR1 and CDR2 from the germline V gene are SGHRS and YFSETQ. V dropped 0 bases and J dropped 0 bases, with 9 bases sitting between them. This CDR3 has 15 residues. Here the CDR3 reads CASSLGFSMNTEAFF. The CDR3, as DNA: TGCGCCAGCAGCTTGGGCTTCAGTATGAACACTGAAGCTTTCTTT.

This chain connects TRBV4-1 to TRBJ1-3; TRBD1 is a possible D gene (5 bases). CDR1 is MGHRA and CDR2 is YSYEKL in the germline V gene. Trimming took 3 bases from V and 0 from J, leaving 9 bases between them. This CDR3 has 15 amino acids. In DNA, the CDR3 is TGCGCCAGCAGCCAGGACACCTCCTCTGGAAACACCATATATTTT. It codes for CASSQDTSSGNTIYF.

The V call is TRBV30, the J call TRBJ1-1; D might be TRBD1 (5 bases). Germline-derived CDR1 and CDR2 are GTSNPN and SVGIG (reference sequence). Trimming took 5 bases from V and 1 from J, leaving 11 bases between them. This CDR3 has 13 residues. The CDR3: CAWDTGRNTEAFF. CDR3 coding DNA: TGTGCCTGGGACACAGGACGGAACACTGAAGCTTTCTTT.